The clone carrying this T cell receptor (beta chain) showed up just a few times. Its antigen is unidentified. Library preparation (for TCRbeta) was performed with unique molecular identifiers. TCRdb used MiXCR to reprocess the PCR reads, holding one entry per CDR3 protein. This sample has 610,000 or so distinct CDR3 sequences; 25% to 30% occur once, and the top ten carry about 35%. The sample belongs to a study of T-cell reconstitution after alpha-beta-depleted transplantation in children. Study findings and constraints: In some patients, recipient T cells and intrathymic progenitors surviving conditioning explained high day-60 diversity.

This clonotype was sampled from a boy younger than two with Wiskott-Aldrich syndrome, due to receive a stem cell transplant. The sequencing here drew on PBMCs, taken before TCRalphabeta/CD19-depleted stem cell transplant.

The DNA of the CDR3 is TGCGCCAGCAGCCCTCTAGCGGGAGGGTGGGACTACAATGAGCAGTTCTTC. Its protein is CASSPLAGGWDYNEQFF. J is TRBJ2-1 and V is TRBV5-1; 12 positions match TRBD2. The germline CDR1 and CDR2 sequences are SGHRS and YFSETQ. Trimming cost V 4 bases and J 3 bases; bases outside gene matches: 8. CDR3 length: 17 residues.